The 26 T cell receptor beta chains in this list originate from one sample, sequenced in a study of preoperative IRX-2 immunotherapy in early breast cancer. Sequenced by immunoSEQ multiplex PCR; TCRdb stores in-frame clones only, minus some. The profile shows roughly 62,000 clones, roughly 94% of them singletons. Treatment specified: preoperative locoregional IRX-2 cytokine immunotherapy. Sample collection occurred from a patient treated with IRX-2 immunotherapy. These receptors were taken from a human donor with breast cancer.

This clone came up a few times. The chain is built from TRBV28 and TRBJ2-7; D perhaps matches TRBD1 (6 bases). The V end was cut by 8 bases, the J end by 4 bases, with 12 bases between. In germline, CDR1 is MDHEN, CDR2 SYDVKM. The CDR3 sequence is 12 residues long. The CDR3 region has the DNA TGTGCCAGCGAAAAGGACAGTTACGAGCAGTACTTC. Translating gives CASEKDSYEQYF. The full variable domain, its missing parts supplied by reference TRBV28 and TRBJ2-7, is DVKVTQSSRYLVKRTGEKVFLECVQDMDHENMFWYRQDPGLGLRLIYFSYDVKMKEKGDIPEGYSVSREKKERFSLILESASTNQTSMYLCASEKDSYEQYFGPGTRLTVT.

The rearrangement links TRBV5-1 to TRBJ1-4, with 9 bases matching TRBD1. The CDR3 runs 15 residues. From germline, CDR1 is SGHRS and CDR2 YFSETQ. The J segment lost 5 bases and the V segment lost 5 bases, leaving 7 bases of the junction unmatched. The CDR3, as DNA: TGCGCCAGCAGGGTGGGACAGGGAGAGAATGAAAAACTGTTTTTT. The encoded protein is CASRVGQGENEKLFF.

This clone came up once. The chain is built from TRBV18 and TRBJ1-6; D not resolved. CDR1 and CDR2 (germline): KGHSH, LQKENI. The CDR3 has 12 amino acids. V lost 1 base and J 10 bases, leaving 5 bases between the germline ends. CDR3 DNA: TGTGCCAGCTCACCACAGGTCTCACCCCTCCACTTT. Encoded protein: CASSPQVSPLHF.

This chain uses TRBV11-2 with TRBJ1-4; the match to TRBD1 covers 8 bases. The CDR3 runs 19 residues. From germline, CDR1 is SGHAT and CDR2 FQNNGV. V was pared by 4 bases and J by 0 bases, with 13 bases of the junction left unmatched. CDR3 DNA: TGTGCCAGCAGCTCCAGTCCCAGGGGGCGCTTCGCAACTAATGAAAAACTGTTTTTT. It translates to CASSSSPRGRFATNEKLFF. Variable domain in full (rest from reference TRBV11-2 and TRBJ1-4): EAGVAQSPRYKIIEKRQSVAFWCNPISGHATLYWYQQILGQGPKLLIQFQNNGVVDDSQLPKDRFSAERLKGVDSTLKIQPAKLEDSAVYLCASSSSPRGRFATNEKLFFGSGTQLSVL.

V usage is TRBV7-6 and J usage is TRBJ2-2; 9 bases align to TRBD1. V shed 5 bases and J 5 bases; nucleotides not matched to a gene: 3. This CDR3 region has 14 residues. Germline V gene data show CDR1 as SGHVS and CDR2 as FNYEAQ. This chain's CDR3 is CASSLGTGTGELFF. The CDR3 DNA reads TGTGCCAGCAGCCTTGGGACAGGGACCGGGGAGCTGTTTTTT.

The chain recombines TRBV27 with TRBJ1-1, with 7 bases identical to TRBD1. V dropped 7 bases and J dropped 1; count of bases not matched to a gene: 9. The CDR3 length is 15 residues. Germline CDR1 MNHEY, CDR2 SMNVEV (reference sequence). This CDR3 is CASTFIGQANTEAFF. CDR3 DNA: TGTGCCAGCACTTTCATCGGACAGGCGAACACTGAAGCTTTCTTT.

The genes are TRBV6-5 and TRBJ2-3; D gene unclear. The CDR3 totals 13 residues. CDR1 is MNHEY and CDR2 is SVGAGI in the germline V gene. The V and J ends lost 6 bases and 3 bases respectively, with 10 bases between them. The CDR3, as DNA: TGTGCCAGCAGGCCCGTAGGTACAGATACGCAGTATTTT. Encoded protein: CASRPVGTDTQYF.

The V and J genes are TRBV15 and TRBJ2-5, with D uncertain. Germline loops: CDR1 LNHNV, CDR2 YYDKDF (reference sequence). Trimming shortened V by 1 base and J by 5 bases, and 8 bases separated the two germline ends. The CDR3 has 13 residues. CDR3 sequence reads: CATSRGVGETQYF. CDR3 bases: TGTGCCACCAGCAGAGGGGTTGGGGAGACCCAGTACTTC.

The rearrangement links TRBV7-9 to TRBJ2-7; 8 nucleotides align to TRBD1. The CDR3 consists of 14 residues. Per the germline V gene, CDR1 is SEHNR and CDR2 is FQNEAQ (reference sequence). The ends lost 4 bases at V and 4 bases at J; junction bases unmatched: 6. CDR3 sequence: CASSSDRGGYEQYF. As DNA, the CDR3 is TGTGCCAGCAGCTCCGACAGGGGAGGTTACGAGCAGTACTTC.

The chain joins TRBV7-2 to TRBJ1-5; D remains ambiguous. V was cut by 4 bases and J by 11 bases, with 15 bases left in between. The CDR3 runs to 13 residues. Germline values: CDR1 SGHTA, CDR2 FQGNSA. This CDR3 is CASSYGPESAQHF. DNA of the CDR3: TGTGCCAGCAGCTACGGACCCGAGTCGGCCCAGCATTTT.

The CDR3 protein is CASSLVGGEGTDTQYF. CDR3 coding DNA: TGTGCCAGCAGCTTGGTCGGCGGGGAAGGCACAGATACGCAGTATTTT. This rearrangement joins TRBV5-4 to TRBJ2-3; D is possibly TRBD2 (6 bases). CDR3 length: 16 residues. In germline, CDR1 is SGHNT, CDR2 YYREEE (reference sequence). The ends were cut back, 0 bases at V and 1 base at J, with 12 bases in the middle.

The chain combines TRBV11-1 with TRBJ2-7; 9 nucleotides align to TRBD1. Germline assignment: CDR1 SGHAT and CDR2 FQDESV (reference sequence). The junction had 2 bases not matched to a gene; V was cut back by 1 base and J by 4 bases. This CDR3 has 14 residues. CDR3 sequence: CASSLGQGEYEQYF. The CDR3 DNA is TGTGCCAGCAGCTTAGGACAGGGGGAGTACGAGCAGTACTTC.

The rearrangement links TRBV13 to TRBJ2-1, with a possible D match to TRBD1 (5 bases). The CDR3 sequence is 14 residues long. The germline V gene has CDR1 PRHDT and CDR2 FYEKMQ (reference sequence). V was trimmed by 5 bases and J by 7 bases, leaving 15 bases between them. The CDR3, as DNA: TGTGCCAGCAGCCCTAGGCGTCAGGGAAATGAGCAGTTCTTC. Amino acid sequence: CASSPRRQGNEQFF.

The chain carries TRBV11-2 and TRBJ2-7; D not resolved. Germline CDR1 is SGHAT and CDR2 is FQNNGV. This CDR3 has 12 amino acids. V gave up 8 bases and J gave up 3 bases, with 11 bases separating them. The CDR3 spells CASGTGFYEQYF. The CDR3 DNA reads as TGTGCCAGCGGTACTGGATTCTACGAGCAGTACTTC.

This chain links TRBV28 with TRBJ2-6, with D perhaps TRBD1 (6 bases). The CDR3 is 19 amino acids. The ends were cut back, 6 bases at V and 0 bases at J, with 21 bases in the middle. In germline, CDR1 is MDHEN, CDR2 SYDVKM. The CDR3 DNA reads as TGTGCCAGCAGCCCCCATACAGGGTCCATCAGCTCTGGGGCCAACGTCCTGACTTTC. Protein sequence: CASSPHTGSISSGANVLTF.

The V and J genes are TRBV6-6 and TRBJ2-3; D unresolved. The germline gives CDR1 MNHNY, CDR2 SVGAGI (reference sequence). With 6 bases removed from V and 6 bases from J, the gap between germline ends came to 13 bases. This CDR3 comprises 13 residues. CDR3 nucleotide sequence: TGTGCCAGCAGCCCATCAGGTTGGGATACGCAGTATTTT. Protein sequence: CASSPSGWDTQYF.

This chain joins TRBV9 and TRBJ2-3; D is uncertain. Germline CDR1 and CDR2: SGDLS and YYNGEE. The V end lost 3 bases, the J end lost 2 bases, and 10 bases lay between the germline ends. The CDR3 is 14 amino acids. Written as DNA, the CDR3 is TGTGCCAGCAGCGGCCCTCTACTCACAGATACGCAGTATTTT. Translation: CASSGPLLTDTQYF.

This chain joins TRBV5-5 and TRBJ2-2; 8 nucleotides align to TRBD2. The V gene end was trimmed by 2 bases and the J gene end by 5 bases; junction bases not matched to a gene: 5. Germline values: CDR1 SGHKS, CDR2 YYEKEE (reference sequence). The CDR3 is 15 amino acids. CDR3 loop: CASSFTGTRTGELFF. As DNA, the CDR3 is TGTGCCAGCAGCTTCACCGGGACTAGAACCGGGGAGCTGTTTTTT.

This clone was observed once. The chain combines TRBV4-3 with TRBJ1-5; D remains ambiguous. The germline V and J ends were trimmed by 0 bases and 7 bases, with 13 bases remaining between them. The CDR3 has 15 amino acids. Germline CDR1 is LGHNA and CDR2 is YSLEER. The CDR3 DNA reads as TGCGCCAGCAGCCAAGATCTTGTAGGAGAGCAGCCCCAGCATTTT. It is translated as CASSQDLVGEQPQHF.

The gene calls are TRBV4-1 and TRBJ1-2; no reliable D call. CDR1 and CDR2 from the germline V gene are MGHRA and YSYEKL. V dropped 2 bases and J dropped 6 bases, with 10 bases sitting between them. The CDR3 length is 13 residues. CDR3 residues: CASSQRARDGYTF. CDR3 DNA: TGCGCCAGCAGCCAAAGGGCGAGGGATGGCTACACCTTC.

The gene calls are TRBV21-1 and TRBJ2-5; TRBD1 is the table's D call and was not checked against the DNA. TRBV21-1 is labeled a pseudogene. The CDR3 consists of 15 residues. CDR3 loop: CASTIKGQDQETQYF. For the CDR3, the DNA is TGTGCCAGCACCATAAAAGGACAGGATCAAGAGACCCAGTACTTC.

The genes are TRBV4-2 and TRBJ2-7, with D perhaps TRBD2 (6 bases). Germline values: CDR1 LGHNA, CDR2 YNFKEQ. The CDR3 has 14 residues. The V end lost 4 bases, the J end lost 2 bases, and 12 bases lay between the germline ends. CDR3 sequence: CASSREDLAYEQYF. In DNA form, the CDR3 reads TGTGCCAGCAGCCGGGAGGATTTAGCCTACGAGCAGTACTTC.

The rearrangement uses TRBV7-6 and TRBJ1-5; D call uncertain. There are 15 residues in the CDR3. Trimming stripped 5 bases from V and 0 bases from J, with 11 bases between. The germline V gene encodes CDR1 SGHVS and CDR2 FNYEAQ. The CDR3 DNA is TGTGCCAGCAGCCAAGACTTGGGTAGCAATCAGCCCCAGCATTTT. It specifies CASSQDLGSNQPQHF.

This clone was recorded only once. This chain links TRBV1 with TRBJ1-1; the table's TRBD1 call for D was not verified on the DNA. TRBV1 is described as a pseudogene. The CDR3 is 14 amino acids. The CDR3 DNA sequence: TGCACCAGCAGCACTCAAACAGGGGCCACTGAAGCTTTCTTT. As protein: CTSSTQTGATEAFF.

The J gene is TRBJ2-3, the V gene TRBV7-2; TRBD1 might be the D (5 bases). The CDR3 is 15 residues long. Germline V lookup: CDR1 SGHTA, CDR2 FQGNSA. The germline V and J ends were trimmed by 0 bases and 4 bases, with 11 bases remaining between them. The CDR3 DNA is TGTGCCAGCAGCTTAGCAGGGGCCGCGGCAGATACGCAGTATTTT. This gives the protein CASSLAGAAADTQYF.

The genes are TRBV9 and TRBJ1-2; D call uncertain. The germline gives CDR1 SGDLS, CDR2 YYNGEE. Between the trimmed V and J ends, which lost 4 bases and 5 bases, there was a span of 18 bases. This CDR3 contains 15 residues. This CDR3 is CASSPQEGPIYGYTF. The CDR3 region has the DNA TGTGCCAGCAGCCCCCAAGAGGGCCCTATATATGGCTACACCTTC.